Listed here are 31 T cell receptor beta chains from one sample, sequenced in a study of blood T cell repertoires in COVID-19. Sequencing was performed with immunoSEQ multiplex PCR; in TCRdb, only in-frame clones are kept and a portion is missing. The table records roughly 410,000 clones, 89% of them present only once. The source material was peripheral blood. The receptor set was obtained from a middle-aged woman with COVID-19, enrolled during active disease.

The genes are TRBV7-2 and TRBJ1-5, with D tentatively TRBD1 (5 bases). CDR3 size: 13 residues. Trimming left V 1 base short and J 9 bases short, with 10 bases between. Germline assignment: CDR1 SGHTA and CDR2 FQGNSA. CDR3: CASSLVGLAPQHF. The CDR3 DNA reads as TGTGCCAGCAGCTTAGTGGGGCTGGCGCCCCAGCATTTT.

The chain couples TRBV28 to TRBJ1-3, with D possibly matching TRBD1 (6 bases). The V end lost 8 bases, the J end lost 0 bases, and 14 bases lay between the germline ends. This CDR3 has 15 residues. Germline V gene sequence: CDR1 MDHEN, CDR2 SYDVKM. The CDR3 sequence: CASEVQGLSGNTIYF. The CDR3 nucleotides are TGTGCCAGCGAAGTTCAGGGGCTCTCTGGAAACACCATATATTTT.

This chain uses TRBV27 with TRBJ1-5; D is uncertain. Between the trimmed V and J ends, which lost 5 bases and 3 bases, there was a span of 8 bases. Germline values: CDR1 MNHEY, CDR2 SMNVEV (reference sequence). The CDR3 covers 13 residues. The chain's CDR3 is CASSRGINQPQHF. In nucleotides, the CDR3 is TGTGCCAGCAGTCGAGGAATCAATCAGCCCCAGCATTTT.

The chain links TRBV7-2 to TRBJ1-3; possibly TRBD1 for D (6 bases). With 0 bases removed from V and 0 bases from J, the gap between germline ends came to 12 bases. The CDR3 runs 17 residues. CDR1 and CDR2 from the germline V gene are SGHTA and FQGNSA. The CDR3 reads CASSLAGGHRSGNTIYF. The CDR3 nucleotides are TGTGCCAGCAGCTTAGCAGGGGGACACCGCTCTGGAAACACCATATATTTT.

This chain connects TRBV28 to TRBJ1-2; perhaps TRBD1 as D (6 bases). Trimming pared 5 bases from V and 5 bases from J, leaving 18 bases between. The length of the CDR3 is 15 residues. Germline-derived CDR1 and CDR2 are MDHEN and SYDVKM. The CDR3 sequence: CASSLRTGLGYGYTF. For the CDR3, the DNA is TGTGCCAGCAGTCTCAGAACAGGGCTTGGGTATGGCTACACCTTC.

The rearrangement uses TRBV7-2 and TRBJ2-1; maybe TRBD2 (6 bases). CDR3 length: 15 residues. Germline values: CDR1 SGHTA, CDR2 FQGNSA. Deletions cut 5 bases from V and 0 bases from J, with 11 bases between. This chain's CDR3 is CASSPSGYSYNEQFF. Here the CDR3 DNA reads TGTGCCAGCAGCCCAAGCGGGTACTCCTACAATGAGCAGTTCTTC.

The CDR3 nucleotides are TGTGCCAGCAGCGTTAAAGAGGGACATGTGCGAGAGACCCAGTACTTC. Protein: CASSVKEGHVRETQYF. The chain carries TRBV9 and TRBJ2-5; D possibly corresponds to TRBD1 (6 bases). V lost 2 bases to trimming and J lost 4 bases, with 18 bases between them. Germline values: CDR1 SGDLS, CDR2 YYNGEE. This CDR3 region has 16 residues.

This clone was seen just once. The rearrangement joins TRBV5-1 to TRBJ2-3; possible D gene TRBD2, 6 bases. Germline V gives CDR1 SGHRS, CDR2 YFSETQ. The CDR3 loop spans 14 amino acids. V was trimmed by 5 bases and J by 4 bases, leaving 14 bases between them. The CDR3 sequence: CASSSRLVSDTQYF. DNA for the CDR3: TGCGCCAGCAGTTCAAGACTAGTTTCAGATACGCAGTATTTT.

The chain carries TRBV5-6 and TRBJ1-4, with 7 bases that match TRBD1. CDR3 size: 15 residues. Germline CDR1 reads SGHDT; CDR2 reads YYEEEE. J gave up 7 bases and V 4 bases, and 10 bases lay outside the gene matches. The CDR3 DNA follows: TGTGCCAGCAGCCCGAGACAGGGAGGTAGTGAAAAACTGTTTTTT. Its translation is CASSPRQGGSEKLFF. The entire variable domain, with the rest obtained from reference TRBV5-6 and TRBJ1-4, is as follows: DAGVTQSPTHLIKTRGQQVTLRCSPKSGHDTVSWYQQALGQGPQFIFQYYEEEERQRGNFPDRFSGHQFPNYSSELNVNALLLGDSALYLCASSPRQGGSEKLFFGSGTQLSVL.

The genes are TRBV6-2 or TRBV6-3 and TRBJ1-1, with D possibly TRBD1 on 6 matching bases. The germline V gene has CDR1 MNHEY and CDR2 SVGEGT. This CDR3 comprises 14 residues. The V end was cut by 4 bases, the J end by 4 bases, with 13 bases between. The CDR3 sequence is CASSFTGLVTEAFF. As DNA, the CDR3 is TGTGCCAGCAGTTTTACAGGGTTAGTCACTGAAGCTTTCTTT.

The chain has TRBV7-2 and TRBJ2-7; tentatively, D is TRBD2 (5 bases). The CDR3 runs 16 residues. The V end lost 0 bases, the J end lost 4 bases, and 16 bases lay between the germline ends. The V gene's germline CDR1 is SGHTA and CDR2 FQGNSA. For the CDR3, the DNA is TGTGCCAGCAGCTTAGCCCCAACTAGGAGCCTTTACGAGCAGTACTTC. Its protein product is CASSLAPTRSLYEQYF.

The chain employs TRBV10-3 and TRBJ1-6, with 8 bases matching TRBD1. With V trimmed by 6 bases and J by 12 bases, 13 bases remained unmatched. The CDR3 has 15 amino acids. The germline gives CDR1 ENHRY, CDR2 SYGVKD. CDR3 region: CAISRGQGVREPLHF. DNA of the CDR3: TGTGCCATCAGCAGGGGGCAGGGGGTACGGGAACCCCTCCACTTT.

In its sample, this clone was seen a few times. This chain links TRBV28 with TRBJ1-1; no clear D gene. Germline lookup yields CDR1 MDHEN and CDR2 SYDVKM. The CDR3 covers 13 residues. With 5 bases removed from V and 0 bases from J, the gap between germline ends came to 7 bases. For the CDR3, the DNA is TGTGCCAGCAGTATTATAATGAACACTGAAGCTTTCTTT. Translating gives CASSIIMNTEAFF.

The chain recombines TRBV19 with TRBJ1-5; D unresolved. This CDR3 spans 16 amino acids. The V end was cut by 1 base, the J end by 0 bases, with 10 bases between. Germline V gene lookup returns CDR1 LNHDA and CDR2 SQIVND (reference sequence). CDR3 loop: CASSIAWEYSNQPQHF. DNA of the CDR3: TGTGCCAGTAGTATAGCATGGGAGTATAGCAATCAGCCCCAGCATTTT.

The chain links TRBV10-3 to TRBJ1-1; D is possibly TRBD1 (6 bases). The germline V and J ends were trimmed by 10 bases and 2 bases, with 23 bases remaining between them. The CDR3 covers 16 residues. Germline CDR1 reads ENHRY; CDR2 reads SYGVKD. CDR3 coding DNA: TGTGCCACCGCGCGGCCTACAGGGCTCTCTAACACTGAAGCTTTCTTT. Encoded protein: CATARPTGLSNTEAFF.

The chain joins TRBV6-1 to TRBJ1-5, with TRBD1 matching 8 bases. J was trimmed by 5 bases and V by 1 base; bases with no gene match: 4. Germline values: CDR1 MNHNS, CDR2 SASEGT. The CDR3 has 15 residues. CDR3 loop: CASSEGQGLYQPQHF. The CDR3 nucleotides are TGTGCCAGCAGTGAAGGACAGGGGCTCTATCAGCCCCAGCATTTT.

V gene TRBV15 combines with J gene TRBJ2-5, with 9 bases lining up with TRBD1. Germline V CDR1 and CDR2: LNHNV, YYDKDF (reference sequence). Losses at the gene ends were 0 bases for V and 4 bases for J; bases not matched to a gene: 9. This CDR3 contains 17 residues. As DNA, the CDR3 is TGTGCCACCAGCAGAGAACCAAGGGGACAGGGCTTAGAGACCCAGTACTTC. As protein: CATSREPRGQGLETQYF.

The CDR3 is CASSYHFLVYF. CDR3 coding DNA: TGTGCCAGCAGTTACCATTTTCTAGTGTACTTC. This rearrangement joins TRBV6-5 to TRBJ2-7; D uncertain. This CDR3 contains 11 residues. Germline V gives CDR1 MNHEY, CDR2 SVGAGI. V lost 2 bases to trimming and J lost 12 bases, with 11 bases between them.

The rearrangement joins TRBV27 to TRBJ1-5; D not resolved. The V end lost 0 bases, the J end lost 2 bases, and 14 bases lay between the germline ends. This CDR3 region has 17 residues. Germline CDR1 MNHEY, CDR2 SMNVEV (reference sequence). The CDR3 region has the DNA TGTGCCAGCAGTTTATCCCTGAGGCTCGACGGCAATCAGCCCCAGCATTTT. Translating it yields CASSLSLRLDGNQPQHF.

This chain connects TRBV7-2 to TRBJ1-1; D possibly corresponds to TRBD1 (5 bases). V was trimmed by 4 bases and J by 7 bases, leaving 16 bases between them. The length of the CDR3 is 14 residues. Germline V gene lookup returns CDR1 SGHTA and CDR2 FQGNSA. This CDR3 reads CASSSSPGGSEAFF. CDR3 nucleotide sequence: TGTGCCAGCAGCTCCTCCCCGGGGGGGAGTGAAGCTTTCTTT.

This clone was counted between two and nine times. The rearrangement uses TRBV10-3 and TRBJ2-2; 7 nucleotides agree with TRBD1. The germline V gene encodes CDR1 ENHRY and CDR2 SYGVKD. V lost 4 bases to trimming and J lost 2 bases; unmatched junction nucleotides: 4. The CDR3 has 15 residues. Here the CDR3 DNA reads TGTGCCATCAGTGGGGGACAGTCCAACACCGGGGAGCTGTTTTTT. It translates to CAISGGQSNTGELFF.

This clone has a handful of counts. The identical CDR3 is also encoded by other nucleotide sequences in the sample. The rearrangement joins TRBV28 to TRBJ2-1, with TRBD2 matching over 12 bases. The V and J ends lost 3 bases and 4 bases, in that order; junction bases with no gene match: 7. CDR1 and CDR2 (germline): MDHEN, SYDVKM. The CDR3 has 17 amino acids. CDR3 sequence reads: CASSFPTSGSSYNEQFF. The CDR3 nucleotides are TGTGCCAGCAGTTTTCCGACTAGCGGGAGTTCTTACAATGAGCAGTTCTTC.

This chain joins TRBV7-2 and TRBJ2-6; TRBD1 is a possible D gene (5 bases). V was cut by 5 bases and J by 4 bases, with 12 bases left in between. Germline assignment: CDR1 SGHTA and CDR2 FQGNSA. The CDR3 contains 15 residues. CDR3 DNA: TGTGCCAGCAGCCCTGCAGGGTCCGGGGCCAACGTCCTGACTTTC. As protein: CASSPAGSGANVLTF.

To note about this clone: This sample includes further DNA sequences coding for the same CDR3. The chain carries TRBV20-1 and TRBJ2-7; TRBD1 is a possible D gene (6 bases). Germline V lookup: CDR1 DFQATT, CDR2 SNEGSKA (reference sequence). V lost 5 bases to trimming and J lost 3 bases, with 8 bases between them. The CDR3 length is 11 residues. The CDR3 region is CSAQGGYEQYF. As DNA, the CDR3 is TGCAGTGCTCAAGGGGGCTACGAGCAGTACTTC.

The V and J genes are TRBV28 and TRBJ1-1; 7 nucleotides match TRBD1. The CDR3 runs to 14 residues. Germline CDR1 reads MDHEN; CDR2 reads SYDVKM. V gave up 8 bases and J gave up 2 bases; unmatched junction bases: 8. In DNA form, the CDR3 reads TGTGCCAGCTCCGAGGGGGCGTTAAACACTGAAGCTTTCTTT. It encodes CASSEGALNTEAFF.

The rearrangement uses TRBV6-6 and TRBJ2-7; a weak D match, TRBD1 (6 bases). This CDR3 region has 14 residues. The V gene lost 8 bases and the J gene lost 3 bases, with 17 bases spanning the gap. Germline CDR1 MNHNY, CDR2 SVGAGI (reference sequence). This CDR3 is CASGPPGVNYEQYF. For the CDR3, the DNA is TGTGCCAGCGGTCCGCCAGGGGTGAACTACGAGCAGTACTTC.

This clone has just one count. The chain links TRBV2 to TRBJ2-4, with D unresolved. Trimming removed 3 bases at V and 0 bases at J, with 9 bases between. CDR1 and CDR2 (germline): SNHLY, FYNNEI. CDR3 size: 15 residues. As DNA, the CDR3 is TGTGCCAGCAGTGATCTTACGGTAGCCAAAAACATTCAGTACTTC. Residues: CASSDLTVAKNIQYF. Full variable domain (rest looked up from reference TRBV2 and TRBJ2-4): EPEVTQTPSHQVTQMGQEVILRCVPISNHLYFYWYRQILGQKVEFLVSFYNNEISEKSEIFDDQFSVERPDGSNFTLKIRSTKLEDSAMYFCASSDLTVAKNIQYFGAGTRLSVL.

This clone was seen just once. The chain joins TRBV6-5 to TRBJ2-7, with a possible D match to TRBD2 (7 bases). Trimming left V 8 bases short and J 2 bases short, with 19 bases between. The CDR3 runs 15 residues. The germline gives CDR1 MNHEY, CDR2 SVGAGI. CDR3 sequence: CASLESGGAPYEQYF. For the CDR3, the DNA is TGTGCCAGCTTAGAATCGGGGGGCGCCCCCTACGAGCAGTACTTC.

In nucleotides, the CDR3 is TGTGCCAGCAGTTCTCCGGGACTAGCGGGAGGCTCCTACAATGAGCAGTTCTTC. This codes for CASSSPGLAGGSYNEQFF. This chain uses TRBV28 with TRBJ2-1; the match to TRBD2 covers 15 bases. The CDR3 contains 18 residues. V was pared by 4 bases and J by 0 bases, with 4 bases of the junction left unmatched. The germline V gene has CDR1 MDHEN and CDR2 SYDVKM.

The chain links TRBV29-1 to TRBJ2-3, with a tentative D call TRBD2 (5 bases). This CDR3 comprises 12 residues. Per germline, CDR1 SQVTM and CDR2 ANQGSEA. V gave up 4 bases and J gave up 5 bases, with 10 bases separating them. The CDR3 here is CSVGYAGDTQYF. In DNA form, the CDR3 reads TGCAGCGTTGGTTACGCGGGAGATACGCAGTATTTT.

The V and J genes are TRBV30 and TRBJ1-5, with 8 positions matching TRBD1. This CDR3 spans 16 amino acids. The trim removed 1 base at V and 3 bases at J, leaving 8 bases unmatched. Germline values: CDR1 GTSNPN, CDR2 SVGIG (reference sequence). Written as DNA, the CDR3 is TGTGCCTGGAGTGGACAGGGGCGGAGGGACAATCAGCCCCAGCATTTT. Protein: CAWSGQGRRDNQPQHF. Supplemented by reference TRBV30 and TRBJ1-5, the full variable domain reads SQTIHQWPATLVQPVGSPLSLECTVEGTSNPNLYWYRQAAGRGLQLLFYSVGIGQISSEVPQNLSASRPQDRQFILSSKKLLLSDSGFYLCAWSGQGRRDNQPQHFGDGTRLSIL.